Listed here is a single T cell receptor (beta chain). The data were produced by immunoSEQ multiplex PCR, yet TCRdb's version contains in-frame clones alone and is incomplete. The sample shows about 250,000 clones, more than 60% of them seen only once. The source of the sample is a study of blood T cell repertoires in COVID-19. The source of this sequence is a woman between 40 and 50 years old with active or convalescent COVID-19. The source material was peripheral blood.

The CDR3 DNA reads as TGTGCCTCGGCCGGGTCGGCCAAAAACATTCAGTACTTC. Translation gives CASAGSAKNIQYF. The chain has TRBV2 and TRBJ2-4; D remains ambiguous. The V and J ends lost 11 bases and 1 base respectively, with 12 bases between them. Germline V lookup: CDR1 SNHLY, CDR2 FYNNEI. This CDR3 has 13 amino acids.